These T cell receptor beta chains were read from a single sample in a study of T cells after yellow fever vaccination. MiXCR, applied by TCRdb to the 5' RACE reads, yields one record per CDR3 protein. The table includes 250,000 to 300,000 distinct CDR3 sequences, roughly 8.7% detected once. The source was CD4+ T cells sorted from PBMCs, collected 5 days after the yellow fever booster vaccination. Receptor source: a man between 18 and 35 years old who received the YFV17D yellow fever vaccine. Both conserved end residues are part of each CDR3. The order of the fields is D gene, V gene, clone size, J gene, CDR3 protein, CDR3 DNA. A D gene is named only where the DNA matches it firmly. Clone size, where shown, is once, few, many, or a class for clones that have expanded.

d_call: TRBD1
v_call: TRBV11-2
clone_size: .
j_call: TRBJ2-5
cdr3_aa: CASRGTGFETQYF
cdr3_nt: TGTGCCAGCAGGGGGACAGGGTTCGAGACCCAGTACTTC

d_call: .
v_call: TRBV7-9
clone_size: .
j_call: TRBJ1-1
cdr3_aa: CASSSLVGTEAFF
cdr3_nt: TGTGCCAGCAGCTCCTTGGTTGGCACTGAAGCTTTCTTT

d_call: TRBD2
v_call: TRBV7-2
clone_size: many
j_call: TRBJ2-1
cdr3_aa: CASSSRRGLAIDEQFF
cdr3_nt: TGTGCCAGCAGCTCCCGCCGAGGACTAGCTATCGATGAGCAGTTCTTC

d_call: .
v_call: TRBV12-3/TRBV12-4
clone_size: many
j_call: TRBJ1-6
cdr3_aa: CASRSGWDNSPLHF
cdr3_nt: TGTGCCAGCAGATCGGGGTGGGATAATTCACCCCTCCACTTT

d_call: .
v_call: TRBV12-3/TRBV12-4
clone_size: .
j_call: TRBJ2-5
cdr3_aa: CASSFRVWETQYF
cdr3_nt: TGTGCCAGCAGTTTCAGGGTCTGGGAGACCCAGTACTTC

d_call: TRBD1
v_call: TRBV12-5
clone_size: many
j_call: TRBJ2-5
cdr3_aa: CASGLGDSTQETQYF
cdr3_nt: TGTGCTAGTGGTTTGGGGGACAGTACCCAAGAGACCCAGTACTTC

d_call: .
v_call: TRBV12-3/TRBV12-4
clone_size: few
j_call: TRBJ1-4
cdr3_aa: CASSLMAGASNEKLFF
cdr3_nt: TGTGCCAGCAGTTTAATGGCGGGGGCTTCTAATGAAAAACTGTTTTTT

d_call: TRBD2
v_call: TRBV5-1
clone_size: few
j_call: TRBJ2-3
cdr3_aa: CASSFTSSGSSTDTQYF
cdr3_nt: TGCGCCAGCAGCTTCACTTCTAGCGGGAGTAGCACAGATACGCAGTATTTT

d_call: TRBD1
v_call: TRBV6-2/TRBV6-3
clone_size: few
j_call: TRBJ1-3
cdr3_aa: CASSYVGQSDGNTIYF
cdr3_nt: TGTGCCAGCAGTTACGTGGGACAGTCTGACGGAAACACCATATATTTT

d_call: .
v_call: TRBV7-3
clone_size: many
j_call: TRBJ1-1
cdr3_aa: CASSPDGKVGRRAFF
cdr3_nt: TGTGCCAGCAGCCCAGACGGGAAAGTGGGGAGGCGAGCTTTCTTT

d_call: .
v_call: TRBV2
clone_size: .
j_call: TRBJ2-7
cdr3_aa: CASRQESSYEQYF
cdr3_nt: TGTGCCAGCAGGCAGGAGAGCTCCTACGAGCAGTACTTC

d_call: .
v_call: TRBV5-1
clone_size: .
j_call: TRBJ1-3
cdr3_aa: CASSPRGDGAFSGNTIYF
cdr3_nt: TGCGCCAGCAGCCCCCGGGGAGACGGTGCCTTTTCAGGAAACACCATATATTTT

d_call: .
v_call: TRBV4-3
clone_size: many
j_call: TRBJ2-5
cdr3_aa: CASSQDVTGAFTQYF
cdr3_nt: TGCGCCAGCAGCCAAGATGTCACGGGTGCGTTTACCCAGTACTTC

d_call: .
v_call: TRBV24-1
clone_size: .
j_call: TRBJ1-1
cdr3_aa: CATSPLTDPLNTEAFF
cdr3_nt: TGTGCCACCAGTCCGCTGACCGATCCGTTGAACACTGAAGCTTTCTTT

d_call: .
v_call: TRBV5-5
clone_size: .
j_call: TRBJ1-1
cdr3_aa: CASSFPGVGTEAFF
cdr3_nt: TGTGCCAGCAGCTTTCCGGGGGTTGGCACTGAAGCTTTCTTT

d_call: .
v_call: TRBV9
clone_size: few
j_call: TRBJ1-2
cdr3_aa: CASTMGLGYYGYTF
cdr3_nt: TGTGCCAGCACCATGGGGTTAGGGTACTATGGCTACACCTTC

d_call: .
v_call: TRBV9
clone_size: few
j_call: TRBJ1-5
cdr3_aa: CASSVGGVQPQHF
cdr3_nt: TGTGCCAGCAGCGTAGGAGGGGTCCAGCCCCAGCATTTT

d_call: TRBD1
v_call: TRBV29-1
clone_size: .
j_call: TRBJ2-1
cdr3_aa: CSILRGLNNNEQFF
cdr3_nt: TGCAGCATCTTGAGGGGGCTGAATAACAATGAGCAGTTCTTC

d_call: .
v_call: TRBV12-3/TRBV12-4
clone_size: .
j_call: TRBJ1-4
cdr3_aa: CASTLPGVNEKLFF
cdr3_nt: TGTGCCAGCACCTTGCCAGGGGTTAATGAAAAACTGTTTTTT

d_call: .
v_call: TRBV7-8
clone_size: few
j_call: TRBJ1-6
cdr3_aa: CASNTGLTSPLHF
cdr3_nt: TGTGCCAGCAACACGGGACTCACTTCACCCCTCCACTTT

d_call: TRBD1
v_call: TRBV6-2/TRBV6-3
clone_size: few
j_call: TRBJ1-1
cdr3_aa: CASSTDRELIRRGAFF
cdr3_nt: TGTGCCAGCAGCACCGACAGGGAGCTAATACGAAGGGGAGCTTTCTTT

d_call: .
v_call: TRBV5-1
clone_size: few
j_call: TRBJ2-1
cdr3_aa: CASSLDIPGDNEQFF
cdr3_nt: TGCGCCAGCAGCTTGGACATACCTGGGGACAATGAGCAGTTCTTC

d_call: .
v_call: TRBV20-1
clone_size: .
j_call: TRBJ2-5
cdr3_aa: CSVPSQTETQYF
cdr3_nt: TGCAGTGTCCCGAGTCAGACAGAGACCCAGTACTTC

d_call: .
v_call: TRBV5-5
clone_size: many
j_call: TRBJ2-3
cdr3_aa: CASSLVSGSADTQYF
cdr3_nt: TGTGCCAGCAGCTTGGTCAGCGGGTCCGCAGATACGCAGTATTTT

d_call: .
v_call: TRBV7-3
clone_size: .
j_call: TRBJ2-3
cdr3_aa: CASRARLGTDTQYF
cdr3_nt: TGTGCCAGCAGGGCCCGACTGGGCACAGATACGCAGTATTTT

d_call: TRBD1
v_call: TRBV19
clone_size: few
j_call: TRBJ2-1
cdr3_aa: CASSLTRQGEGEQFF
cdr3_nt: TGTGCCAGTAGTCTGACTCGACAGGGGGAAGGTGAGCAGTTCTTC

d_call: .
v_call: TRBV7-8
clone_size: many
j_call: TRBJ2-5
cdr3_aa: CASSPTSGETQYF
cdr3_nt: TGTGCCAGCAGCCCAACTAGTGGTGAGACCCAGTACTTC

d_call: .
v_call: TRBV12-3/TRBV12-4
clone_size: .
j_call: TRBJ1-4
cdr3_aa: CASSLPPGTNEKLFF
cdr3_nt: TGTGCCAGCAGTTTACCCCCCGGGACTAATGAAAAACTGTTTTTT

d_call: .
v_call: TRBV7-9
clone_size: few
j_call: TRBJ2-3
cdr3_aa: CASSLFIRTDTQYF
cdr3_nt: TGTGCCAGCAGCTTATTCATTCGCACAGATACGCAGTATTTT

d_call: .
v_call: TRBV6-5
clone_size: few
j_call: TRBJ2-3
cdr3_aa: CASSYSPGDTQYF
cdr3_nt: TGTGCCAGCAGTTACTCCCCAGGGGATACGCAGTATTTT

d_call: .
v_call: TRBV7-7
clone_size: .
j_call: TRBJ2-3
cdr3_aa: CASSLQGTGTQYF
cdr3_nt: TGTGCCAGCAGCCTCCAGGGGACGGGGACGCAGTATTTT

d_call: TRBD2
v_call: TRBV4-1
clone_size: many
j_call: TRBJ2-6
cdr3_aa: CASSQVTGGSGANVLTF
cdr3_nt: TGCGCCAGCAGCCAAGTTACGGGGGGCTCTGGGGCCAACGTCCTGACTTTC

d_call: .
v_call: TRBV7-2
clone_size: few
j_call: TRBJ1-1
cdr3_aa: CASSWDVVAEAFF
cdr3_nt: TGTGCCAGCAGTTGGGACGTGGTGGCTGAAGCTTTCTTT

d_call: TRBD2
v_call: TRBV4-3
clone_size: many
j_call: TRBJ2-7
cdr3_aa: CASSQVLAGAYEQYF
cdr3_nt: TGCGCCAGCAGCCAAGTCCTAGCGGGGGCCTACGAGCAGTACTTC

d_call: .
v_call: TRBV4-1
clone_size: few
j_call: TRBJ2-3
cdr3_aa: CASSQQTITRRDTQYF
cdr3_nt: TGCGCCAGCAGCCAACAAACAATTACGAGACGCGATACGCAGTATTTT

d_call: .
v_call: TRBV29-1
clone_size: many
j_call: TRBJ1-1
cdr3_aa: CSVVLGHRNTEAFF
cdr3_nt: TGCAGCGTTGTTCTCGGACACCGGAACACTGAAGCTTTCTTT

d_call: .
v_call: TRBV20-1
clone_size: few
j_call: TRBJ1-3
cdr3_aa: CSAGRVSGNTIYF
cdr3_nt: TGCAGTGCTGGCAGGGTCTCTGGAAACACCATATATTTT

d_call: .
v_call: TRBV7-2
clone_size: few
j_call: TRBJ1-4
cdr3_aa: CASSSRFNEKLFF
cdr3_nt: TGTGCCAGCAGTTCCAGGTTTAATGAAAAACTGTTTTTT

d_call: TRBD1
v_call: TRBV23-1
clone_size: few
j_call: TRBJ2-7
cdr3_aa: CASSPGTGRSYEQYF
cdr3_nt: TGCGCCAGCAGTCCCGGGACAGGGAGGTCCTACGAGCAGTACTTC

d_call: .
v_call: TRBV7-9
clone_size: .
j_call: TRBJ1-1
cdr3_aa: CASSHPGHKNTEAFF
cdr3_nt: TGTGCCAGCAGCCATCCCGGACACAAGAACACTGAAGCTTTCTTT

d_call: .
v_call: TRBV5-1
clone_size: many
j_call: TRBJ1-6
cdr3_aa: CASRSGTVNSPLHF
cdr3_nt: TGCGCCAGCAGATCCGGGACGGTTAATTCACCCCTCCACTTT